Detailed here is one T cell receptor beta chain. Its antigen is not identified. TCRdb recomputed calls from the RACE reads with MiXCR, one row per CDR3 protein. The table lists approximately 82,000 distinct CDR3 sequences, about 11% of them singletons, with under 4% in the top ten. The time point: patch test 1, 2 weeks after DPC sensitization. Treatment specified: therapeutic diphenylcyclopropenone sensitization with weekly scalp DPC. Looked up from germline, CDR1 is MNHNS and CDR2 is SASEGT. This CDR3 contains 16 residues. V lost 2 bases to trimming and J lost 1 base, with 15 bases between them. This entry is derived from a study of human T cells and chemical hapten exposure. The overall study: Application of 0.01% DPC to the upper back was done by patch test, with a reading at 6 days. TCR yields differed between samples (mainly from small differences in pooled library volume). Study outcomes and limitations: Donors in the study had alopecia, meaning their immune response may differ from healthy people's. With DPC sensitization, TCRs exceeding 1 in 1000 frequency showed no change.

The chain combines TRBV6-1 with TRBJ2-7, with a tentative D call TRBD2 (5 bases). This TCR derives from a woman aged 55-70 years with alopecia areata. Some clones in this sample may be carry-over from other donors' samples. The input for sequencing was whole blood, taken in connection with sensitization to the hapten diphenylcyclopropenone (DPC). The CDR3 sequence is CASSELGRGPSYEQYF. The DNA for the CDR3 is TGTGCCAGCAGTGAACTAGGGAGAGGACCTTCCTACGAGCAGTACTTC.